The 24 T cell receptor beta chains given below trace back to one sample, sequenced in a study of a mutant IDH1 vaccine in newly diagnosed glioma. Data came from immunoSEQ multiplex PCR; TCRdb stores just in-frame clones and leaves some out. The sample includes tens of thousands of clones, 82% of them seen just once. Time point defined: baseline, week 1 (first vaccination visit). Treatment meaning: pre-vaccination baseline after standard-of-care therapy. This sample comprised PBMCs, obtained from a glioma patient treated with radiotherapy, temozolomide or both. These receptors all stem from a man aged 35 to 55 with glioma. Some clones in this sample may be carry-over from other donors' samples.

This chain links TRBV29-1 with TRBJ2-2; 16 nucleotides agree with TRBD2. Looked up from germline, CDR1 is SQVTM and CDR2 is ANQGSEA. The CDR3 loop spans 17 amino acids. The V segment lost 4 bases and the J segment 1 base; nucleotides outside the gene matches: 3. The CDR3 nucleotides read TGCAGCGTTGCCGGGACTAGCGGGGGGGAGAACACCGGGGAGCTGTTTTTT. Residues: CSVAGTSGGENTGELFF.

This chain uses TRBV6-1 with TRBJ2-1, with TRBD1 as a possible D gene (5 bases). The CDR3 contains 13 residues. Germline values: CDR1 MNHNS, CDR2 SASEGT. Deletions cut 4 bases from V and 9 bases from J, with 13 bases between. The CDR3, as DNA: TGTGCCAGCAGTGTCTGGCAGGGTGGTGAGCAGTTCTTC. This encodes CASSVWQGGEQFF.

V and J are TRBV5-6 and TRBJ2-1; TRBD1 matches 7 bases. CDR3 length equals 13 residues. The V gene end was trimmed by 6 bases and the J gene end by 7 bases; junction bases not matched to a gene: 7. Germline CDR1 SGHDT, CDR2 YYEEEE. The CDR3 loop reads CASTPTGVNEQFF. Here the CDR3 DNA reads TGTGCCAGCACCCCAACAGGGGTGAATGAGCAGTTCTTC.

The table lists this clone with a count of one. The chain carries TRBV10-3 and TRBJ2-5; no firm D call. The germline CDR1 and CDR2 sequences are ENHRY and SYGVKD. CDR3 size: 13 residues. The V end lost 8 bases, the J end lost 2 bases, and 12 bases lay between the germline ends. The CDR3 coding sequence is TGTGCCATCTCCGGCCATTTGCAAGAGACCCAGTACTTC. Translated: CAISGHLQETQYF.

Details on this clone: One end of the junction varies from germline; a read error may be responsible. Here the CDR3 reads CSGEQGVGTDTQYF. The DNA for the CDR3 is TGCAGCGGTGAACAGGGCGTAGGCACAGATACGCAGTATTTT. V is TRBV29-1 and J is TRBJ2-3, with D possibly matching TRBD1 (6 bases). The CDR3 spans 14 residues. Germline CDR1 is SQVTM and CDR2 is ANQGSEA.

The chain links TRBV20-1 to TRBJ1-4; D ambiguous. The V gene lost 7 bases and the J gene lost 7 bases, with 10 bases spanning the gap. The CDR3 spans 11 residues. The germline V gene has CDR1 DFQATT and CDR2 SNEGSKA (reference sequence). The CDR3 spells CSVGVGEKLFF. CDR3 bases: TGCAGTGTCGGGGTTGGTGAAAAACTGTTTTTT.

The V and J genes are TRBV2 and TRBJ1-4; D ambiguous. Trimming took 4 bases from V and 8 from J, leaving 14 bases between them. Germline-derived CDR1 and CDR2 are SNHLY and FYNNEI. This CDR3 has 14 residues. The CDR3 DNA reads TGTGCCAGCAGTGCTGGCACGGGCATGGAAAAACTGTTTTTT. Its translation is CASSAGTGMEKLFF. The full variable domain, in which reference TRBV2 and TRBJ1-4 provide the parts outside the CDR3, is EPEVTQTPSHQVTQMGQEVILRCVPISNHLYFYWYRQILGQKVEFLVSFYNNEISEKSEIFDDQFSVERPDGSNFTLKIRSTKLEDSAMYFCASSAGTGMEKLFFGSGTQLSVL.

CDR3 in amino acids: CASSPQGDQPQHF. DNA for the CDR3: TGTGCCAGCTCACCACAGGGCGATCAGCCCCAGCATTTT. The V and J genes are TRBV18 and TRBJ1-5, with D uncertain. The CDR3 extends over 13 amino acids. The V and J ends lost 1 base and 5 bases respectively, with 6 bases between them. CDR1 KGHSH and CDR2 LQKENI come from the germline V gene.

Concerning this clone itself: Germline is not matched at one junction end, which may reflect a read error. The rearrangement links TRBV2 to TRBJ1-5; no definite D call. The CDR3 runs to 15 residues. CDR1 and CDR2 (germline): SNHLY, FYNNEI. CDR3 region: CASSEVDAINQPQHF. The CDR3 nucleotides read TGTGCCAGCAGCGAAGTTGATGCCATCAATCAGCCCCAGCATTTT.

This rearrangement joins TRBV2 to TRBJ1-1; D may be TRBD1 (5 bases). The CDR3 consists of 14 residues. Germline V lookup: CDR1 SNHLY, CDR2 FYNNEI. V dropped 6 bases and J dropped 1 base, with 12 bases sitting between them. The CDR3 coding sequence is TGTGCCAGCAGGTCGAGGGGTCAGAACACTGAAGCTTTCTTT. It is translated as CASRSRGQNTEAFF.

The chain is built from TRBV6-1 and TRBJ1-5, with D hard to call. Germline V CDR1 and CDR2: MNHNS, SASEGT. The germline V and J ends were trimmed by 7 bases and 5 bases, with 12 bases remaining between them. The CDR3 runs to 13 residues. As DNA, the CDR3 is TGTGCCAGCAATCACTTGAACGATCAGCCCCAGCATTTT. Its translation is CASNHLNDQPQHF.

Only a few counts were recorded for this clone. This chain connects TRBV2 to TRBJ2-7; the D call may be TRBD1 or TRBD2 (6 bases each). This CDR3 has 14 residues. CDR1 and CDR2 from the germline V gene are SNHLY and FYNNEI. V was cut by 3 bases and J by 3 bases, with 12 bases left in between. The CDR3 protein is CASSDGGRGYEQYF. As DNA, the CDR3 is TGTGCCAGCAGTGATGGGGGGCGAGGCTACGAGCAGTACTTC.

The gene calls are TRBV2 and TRBJ2-7; D may be TRBD1 or TRBD2 (5 bases each). Per the germline V gene, CDR1 is SNHLY and CDR2 is FYNNEI. This CDR3 comprises 14 residues. The germline V and J ends were trimmed by 6 bases and 0 bases, with 12 bases remaining between them. CDR3 nucleotides: TGTGCCAGCAGGCCCCGGGGCCACTCCTACGAGCAGTACTTC. Its translation is CASRPRGHSYEQYF.

The chain uses TRBV5-4 and TRBJ2-7; the D gene is possibly TRBD1 (5 bases). Germline V gene sequence: CDR1 SGHNT, CDR2 YYREEE (reference sequence). Trimming left V 5 bases short and J 0 bases short, with 12 bases between. The CDR3 extends over 14 amino acids. CDR3 sequence: CASSKGASSYEQYF. The CDR3 DNA follows: TGTGCCAGCAGTAAAGGGGCCAGCTCCTACGAGCAGTACTTC.

The V gene is TRBV4-2, the J gene TRBJ1-2; 9 nucleotides line up with TRBD1. Germline CDR1 reads LGHNA; CDR2 reads YNFKEQ. With 5 bases clipped from V and 6 bases from J, the junction kept 7 bases outside the gene matches. The CDR3 loop spans 14 amino acids. CDR3 protein: CASSSRDRVDGYTF. The CDR3 region has the DNA TGTGCCAGCAGCAGCCGGGACAGGGTTGATGGCTACACCTTC.

This clone was counted a few times. The CDR3 here is CASSKRGGVRGNQPQHF. The CDR3, as DNA: TGTGCCAGTAGTAAAAGGGGGGGGGTTAGGGGCAATCAGCCCCAGCATTTT. The chain has TRBV19 and TRBJ1-5; D may be TRBD1 (6 bases). The germline V gene encodes CDR1 LNHDA and CDR2 SQIVND (reference sequence). Trimming pared 4 bases from V and 2 bases from J, leaving 18 bases between. The CDR3 is 17 amino acids.

V is TRBV15 and J is TRBJ1-2, with D maybe TRBD1 (5 bases). Trimming pared 3 bases from V and 4 bases from J, leaving 9 bases between. The germline gives CDR1 LNHNV, CDR2 YYDKDF (reference sequence). This CDR3 is built from 13 residues. Here the CDR3 DNA reads TGTGCCACCAGCAGTGACAGTGGCTATGGCTACACCTTC. The encoded protein is CATSSDSGYGYTF.

The J gene is TRBJ2-7, the V gene TRBV6-1, with D possibly matching TRBD1 (6 bases). V was cut by 4 bases and J by 3 bases, with 7 bases left in between. The CDR3 totals 12 residues. Germline V gene data show CDR1 as MNHNS and CDR2 as SASEGT. CDR3 in amino acids: CASSGTVYEQYF. The CDR3 DNA sequence: TGTGCCAGCAGTGGGACAGTCTACGAGCAGTACTTC.

The chain recombines TRBV5-1 with TRBJ1-2; D not resolved. CDR1 and CDR2 from the germline V gene are SGHRS and YFSETQ. The CDR3 contains 13 residues. V shed 4 bases and J shed 5 bases, with 12 bases lying between them. This CDR3 is CASSPTMEYGYTF. CDR3 coding DNA: TGCGCCAGCAGCCCGACAATGGAGTATGGCTACACCTTC.

The rearrangement links TRBV2 to TRBJ1-3; tentatively, D is TRBD1 (5 bases). The V gene's germline CDR1 is SNHLY and CDR2 FYNNEI. V shed 2 bases and J shed 5 bases, with 10 bases lying between them. The CDR3 extends over 14 amino acids. The DNA of the CDR3 is TGTGCCAGCAGTGAAAGTCAGGGAAGAAACACCATATATTTT. Translated, it gives CASSESQGRNTIYF.

The chain is built from TRBV19 and TRBJ1-5; TRBD1 agrees at 9 bases. CDR1 and CDR2 from the germline V gene are LNHDA and SQIVND (reference sequence). Germline trimming cut 8 bases from V and 0 bases from J; bases unmatched to any gene: 8. This CDR3 region has 16 residues. This chain's CDR3 is CASEGGTGNSNQPQHF. The CDR3 coding sequence is TGTGCCAGTGAGGGGGGGACAGGGAATAGCAATCAGCCCCAGCATTTT.

V gene TRBV27 combines with J gene TRBJ1-2; D perhaps matches TRBD1 (5 bases). V lost 5 bases and J lost 7, with 20 bases in between. Germline V lookup: CDR1 MNHEY, CDR2 SMNVEV (reference sequence). This CDR3 region has 15 residues. The CDR3 here is CASSPSRGRRFGYTF. CDR3 DNA sequence: TGTGCCAGCAGTCCCAGCCGGGGCAGGAGGTTTGGCTACACCTTC.

The chain joins TRBV19 to TRBJ1-4; 9 bases are a match to TRBD1. The germline V gene has CDR1 LNHDA and CDR2 SQIVND (reference sequence). The CDR3 runs to 16 residues. V was clipped by 3 bases and J by 10 bases; unmatched bases: 12. This chain's CDR3 is CASSIRTGEGDAKLFF. The CDR3 DNA reads TGTGCCAGTAGTATCCGGACAGGGGAAGGCGACGCAAAACTGTTTTTT.

CDR3: CASSPSQEEPQHF. The CDR3 DNA is TGTGCCAGCTCACCATCTCAGGAGGAGCCCCAGCATTTT. The V and J genes are TRBV18 and TRBJ1-5; D is unclear. The CDR3 runs to 13 residues. Germline CDR1 KGHSH, CDR2 LQKENI. V lost 2 bases and J lost 8, with 10 bases in between.